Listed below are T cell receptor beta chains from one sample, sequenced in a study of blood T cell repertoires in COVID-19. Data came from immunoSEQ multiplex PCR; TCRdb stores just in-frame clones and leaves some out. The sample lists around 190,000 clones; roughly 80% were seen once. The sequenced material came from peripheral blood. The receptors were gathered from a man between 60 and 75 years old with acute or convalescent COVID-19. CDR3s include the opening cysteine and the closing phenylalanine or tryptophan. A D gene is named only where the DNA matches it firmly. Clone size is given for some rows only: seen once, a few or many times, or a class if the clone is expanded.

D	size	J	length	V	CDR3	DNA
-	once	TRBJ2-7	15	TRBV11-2	CASSLIGVGGYEQYF	TGTGCCAGCAGCCTGATAGGCGTAGGGGGCTACGAGCAGTACTTC
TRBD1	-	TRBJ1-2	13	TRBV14	CASSLQGIYGYTF	TGTGCCAGCAGCCTACAGGGGATTTATGGCTACACCTTC
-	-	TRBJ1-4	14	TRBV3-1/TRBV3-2	CASSQDMTDEKLFF	TGTGCCAGCAGCCAAGATATGACAGATGAAAAACTGTTTTTT
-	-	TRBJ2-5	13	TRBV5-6	CASSLGAKETQYF	TGTGCCAGCAGCTTGGGGGCAAAAGAGACCCAGTACTTC
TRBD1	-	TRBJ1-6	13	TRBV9	CASSQTGKSPLHF	TGTGCCAGCAGCCAGACAGGGAAATCACCCCTCCACTTT
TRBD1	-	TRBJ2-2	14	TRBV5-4	CASSLRQGAGELFF	TGTGCCAGCAGCTTGCGCCAGGGGGCCGGGGAGCTGTTTTTT
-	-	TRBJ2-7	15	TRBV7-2	CASSLAQDYTYEQYF	TGTGCCAGCAGCTTAGCTCAGGACTACACCTACGAGCAGTACTTC
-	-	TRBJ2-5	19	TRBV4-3	CASSRSSQSTGIKGETQYF	TGCGCCAGCAGCCGAAGCTCGCAGAGTACCGGGATCAAGGGAGAGACCCAGTACTTC
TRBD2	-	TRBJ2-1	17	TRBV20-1	CSASDSGRAVRWGEQFF	TGCAGTGCTAGTGATAGCGGGAGGGCCGTAAGGTGGGGTGAGCAGTTCTTC
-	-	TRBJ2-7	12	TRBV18	CASSPDTYEQYF	TGTGCCAGCTCACCCGACACCTACGAGCAGTACTTC
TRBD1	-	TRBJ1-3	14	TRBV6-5	CASSYDRVGNTIYF	TGTGCCAGCAGTTACGACAGGGTTGGAAACACCATATATTTT
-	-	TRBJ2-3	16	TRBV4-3	CASSQDSRGHTDTQYF	TGCGCCAGCAGCCAAGATAGTCGGGGACACACAGATACGCAGTATTTT
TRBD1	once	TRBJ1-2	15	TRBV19	CATAPRDRDNYGYTF	TGTGCCACCGCGCCCCGGGACAGGGACAACTATGGCTACACCTTC
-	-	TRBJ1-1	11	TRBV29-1	CSVEGGLVAFF	TGCAGCGTTGAAGGAGGGCTTGTAGCTTTCTTT
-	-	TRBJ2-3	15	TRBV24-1	CATSDLPRVEDTQYF	TGTGCCACCAGTGATTTACCCCGGGTGGAAGATACGCAGTATTTT
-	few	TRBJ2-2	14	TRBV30	CAWSVGDYTGELFF	TGTGCCTGGAGTGTTGGTGACTACACCGGGGAGCTGTTTTTT
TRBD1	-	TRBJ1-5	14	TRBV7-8	CASSTGTGDQPQHF	TGTGCCAGCAGCACCGGGACAGGTGATCAGCCCCAGCATTTT
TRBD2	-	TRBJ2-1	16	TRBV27	CASSLWVAGGPGEQFF	TGTGCCAGCAGTTTATGGGTAGCGGGAGGGCCGGGTGAGCAGTTCTTC
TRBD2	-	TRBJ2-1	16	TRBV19	CASKKREAAIYNEQFF	TGTGCCAGTAAAAAGCGGGAGGCCGCCATATACAATGAGCAGTTCTTC
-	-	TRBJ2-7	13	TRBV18	CASSPLQAYEQYF	TGTGCCAGCTCACCTCTACAGGCGTACGAGCAGTACTTC
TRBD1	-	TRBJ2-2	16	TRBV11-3	CASSLFAGGGTGELFF	TGTGCCAGCAGCTTATTTGCAGGGGGCGGCACCGGGGAGCTGTTTTTT
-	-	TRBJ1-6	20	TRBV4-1	CASSQGIFGLQGINNSPLHF	TGCGCCAGCAGCCAAGGAATTTTCGGGCTACAGGGAATAAATAATTCACCCCTCCACTTT
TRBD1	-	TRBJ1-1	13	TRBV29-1	CSVSYDRGLVAFF	TGCAGCGTTTCCTACGACAGGGGCTTGGTGGCTTTCTTT
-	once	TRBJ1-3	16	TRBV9	CASSVGGLPSGNTIYF	TGTGCCAGCAGCGTAGGGGGACTCCCGTCTGGAAACACCATATATTTT
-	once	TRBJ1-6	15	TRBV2	CASSALGGRGSPLHF	TGTGCCAGCAGTGCGCTGGGGGGGAGAGGATCACCCCTCCACTTT
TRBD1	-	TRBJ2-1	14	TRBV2	CASSVGQVYNEQFF	TGTGCCAGCAGTGTCGGACAGGTCTACAATGAGCAGTTCTTC
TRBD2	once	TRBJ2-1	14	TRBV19	CASSHPPAGYEQFF	TGTGCCAGTAGTCACCCCCCAGCGGGGTATGAGCAGTTCTTC
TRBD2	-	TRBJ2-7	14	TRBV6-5	CASMGTSGAYEQYF	TGTGCCAGCATGGGGACTAGCGGAGCCTACGAGCAGTACTTC
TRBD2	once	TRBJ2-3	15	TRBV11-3	CASSAGTSFQDTQYF	TGTGCCAGCAGCGCCGGGACTAGCTTTCAAGATACGCAGTATTTT
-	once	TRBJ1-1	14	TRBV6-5	CASRPLQGNTEAFF	TGTGCCAGCAGACCCCTTCAGGGGAACACTGAAGCTTTCTTT
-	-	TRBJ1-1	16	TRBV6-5	CASSYRTGTRNTEAFF	TGTGCCAGCAGTTATCGAACCGGGACAAGGAACACTGAAGCTTTCTTT
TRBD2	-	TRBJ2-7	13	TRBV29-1	CSVPSAGGLEQYF	TGCAGCGTCCCATCAGCGGGGGGGCTCGAGCAGTACTTC
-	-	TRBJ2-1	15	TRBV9	CASSVEGTRYNEQFF	TGTGCCAGCAGCGTAGAGGGGACACGATACAATGAGCAGTTCTTC
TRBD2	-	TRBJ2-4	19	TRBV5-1	CASSPGLALVLYRENIQYF	TGCGCCAGCAGCCCCGGACTAGCGCTGGTCCTATACCGCGAAAACATTCAGTACTTC
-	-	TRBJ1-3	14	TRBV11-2	CASSGQGFGNTIYF	TGTGCCAGCAGCGGCCAGGGGTTTGGAAACACCATATATTTT
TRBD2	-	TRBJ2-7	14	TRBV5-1	CASSLDLAVYEQYF	TGCGCCAGCAGCTTGGACCTAGCGGTTTACGAGCAGTACTTC
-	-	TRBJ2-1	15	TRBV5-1	CASSLAGSVWDEQFF	TGCGCCAGCAGCTTGGCCGGGAGCGTTTGGGATGAGCAGTTCTTC
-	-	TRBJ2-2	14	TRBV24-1	CATSDWRNTGELFF	TGTGCCACCAGTGATTGGAGGAACACCGGGGAGCTGTTTTTT
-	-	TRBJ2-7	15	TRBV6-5	CASSYSGQRAYEQYF	TGTGCCAGCAGTTACTCAGGACAGCGAGCCTACGAGCAGTACTTC
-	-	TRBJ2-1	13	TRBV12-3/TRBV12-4	CASSQGSYNEQFF	TGTGCCAGCAGCCAGGGCTCATACAATGAGCAGTTCTTC
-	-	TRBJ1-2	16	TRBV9	CASSVGAAGPDYGYTF	TGTGCCAGCAGCGTGGGAGCGGCAGGCCCTGACTATGGCTACACCTTC
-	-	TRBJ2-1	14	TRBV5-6	CASSFGQTYNEQFF	TGTGCCAGCAGCTTTGGACAGACATACAATGAGCAGTTCTTC
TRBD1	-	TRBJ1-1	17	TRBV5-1	CASGTGTTSDRHTEAFF	TGCGCCAGTGGGACAGGTACGACCTCGGACCGTCACACTGAAGCTTTCTTT
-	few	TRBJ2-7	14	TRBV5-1	CASSPRLGSGAQYF	TGCGCCAGCAGCCCCCGACTAGGTAGTGGGGCCCAGTACTTC
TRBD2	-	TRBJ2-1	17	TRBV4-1	CASSQVLGTSELNEQFF	TGCGCCAGCAGCCAAGTCCTCGGGACTAGCGAACTCAATGAGCAGTTCTTC
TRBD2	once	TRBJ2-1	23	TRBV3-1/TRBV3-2	CASSQDTPPSDRLADNPYNEQFF	TGTGCCAGCAGCCAAGATACCCCCCCGTCCGACCGACTAGCGGACAACCCTTACAATGAGCAGTTCTTC
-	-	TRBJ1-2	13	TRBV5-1	CASSLNAGYGYTF	TGCGCCAGCAGCTTGAATGCCGGGTATGGCTACACCTTC
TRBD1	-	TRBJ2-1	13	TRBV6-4	CASSVGEGGQQFF	TGTGCCAGCAGTGTAGGAGAAGGGGGCCAGCAGTTCTTC
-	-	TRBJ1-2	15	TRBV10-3	CAISEVVGSLYGYTF	TGTGCCATCAGTGAGGTTGTGGGCAGTCTCTATGGCTACACCTTC
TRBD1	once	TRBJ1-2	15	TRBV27	CASSYRGRLPYGYTF	TGTGCCAGCAGCTACAGGGGGCGATTGCCTTATGGCTACACCTTC
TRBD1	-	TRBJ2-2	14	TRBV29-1	CSVSGTDSAGELFF	TGCAGCGTTTCCGGGACAGATTCTGCCGGGGAGCTGTTTTTT
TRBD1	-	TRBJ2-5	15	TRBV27	CASRRLTGVVETQYF	TGTGCCAGCAGACGCCTGACAGGGGTGGTCGAGACCCAGTACTTC
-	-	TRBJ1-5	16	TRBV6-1	CASSEISGHSNQPQHF	TGTGCCAGCAGTGAAATTAGCGGCCATAGCAATCAGCCCCAGCATTTT
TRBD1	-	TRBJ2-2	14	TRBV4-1	CASSRTGNTGELFF	TGCGCCAGCAGCCGGACAGGGAACACCGGGGAGCTGTTTTTT